This T cell receptor (beta chain) was sequenced in a study of early T cells in non-severe SARS-CoV-2 infection. About the study: It was bulk RNA from unsorted whole blood that was sequenced, and the chains were unpaired. Study findings and constraints: VDJdb matching, biased toward anti-spike CD8 responses, missed private and CD4 specificities.

Individual cDNA molecules each received unique molecular identifiers attached to them. Each CDR3 protein gets one entry after TCRdb re-called the 5' RACE reads with MiXCR. Of some 30,000 distinct CDR3 sequences in the sample, more than 3.5% are singletons; the top ten hold 6.3%. V lost 4 bases and J lost 0, with 15 bases in between. Germline assignment: CDR1 SGHDN and CDR2 FVKESK. The CDR3 extends over 16 amino acids. In regard to this clonotype: Antigen: not known.

V and J are TRBV14 and TRBJ1-2; D is uncertain. This TCR derives from an adult who was a healthcare worker with PCR-confirmed SARS-CoV-2 infection or an uninfected control (not recorded which). The sequenced sample was whole blood. The chain's CDR3 is CASSPPGTVANYGYTF. CDR3 bases: TGTGCCAGCAGCCCGCCCGGCACAGTCGCTAACTATGGCTACACCTTC. Full variable domain (remainder filled in from reference TRBV14 and TRBJ1-2): EAGVTQFPSHSVIEKGQTVTLRCDPISGHDNLYWYRRVMGKEIKFLLHFVKESKQDESGMPNNRFLAERTGGTYSTLKVQPAELEDSGVYFCASSPPGTVANYGYTFGSGTRLTVV.